Following are 21 T cell receptor beta chains from one sample sequenced in a study of T cells after posttransplantation cyclophosphamide. The assay was immunoSEQ multiplex PCR, and TCRdb's table has in-frame clones only and misses some. Of around 10,000 clones listed, roughly 80% are singletons. Treatment was busulfan-fludarabine conditioning, a marrow graft, and cyclophosphamide on days +3 and +4. The sample in question was PBMCs, obtained after allogeneic stem cell transplant with posttransplant cyclophosphamide. Receptors were obtained from a female patient aged 45-60 years who received an allogeneic stem cell transplant from a related donor, was CMV-positive, and had no GVHD. Some of the T cells might come from the graft donor.

The chain combines TRBV5-5 with TRBJ1-4, with D maybe TRBD1 (6 bases). This CDR3 is built from 16 residues. Germline CDR1 is SGHKS and CDR2 is YYEKEE (reference sequence). With 4 bases removed from V and 6 bases from J, the gap between germline ends came to 19 bases. This CDR3 is CASSRGQYREYEKLFF. CDR3 DNA: TGTGCCAGCAGCCGCGGCCAATACAGGGAATATGAAAAACTGTTTTTT.

This chain links TRBV4-1 with TRBJ1-1; D is ambiguous. Germline CDR1 is MGHRA and CDR2 is YSYEKL. The CDR3 has 14 amino acids. The V end was cut by 2 bases, the J end by 3 bases, with 10 bases between. The CDR3 nucleotides are TGCGCCAGCAGCCAACTATTCGGGGACACTGAAGCTTTCTTT. Its translation is CASSQLFGDTEAFF.

This rearrangement joins TRBV5-1 to TRBJ2-5, with D possibly being TRBD2 (5 bases). Trimming pared 3 bases from V and 2 bases from J, leaving 11 bases between. The CDR3 is 14 residues long. Germline V lookup: CDR1 SGHRS, CDR2 YFSETQ. CDR3 DNA sequence: TGCGCCAGCAGCTCAACAGCGGTACAAGAGACCCAGTACTTC. Translating it yields CASSSTAVQETQYF.

The rearrangement links TRBV6-1 to TRBJ1-2, with 7 bases identical to TRBD1. Trimming at V came to 1 base and at J to 5 bases, leaving 7 bases not matched to a gene. CDR1 MNHNS and CDR2 SASEGT come from the germline V gene. The CDR3 is 15 residues long. CDR3 nucleotide sequence: TGTGCCAGCAGTGAAGAAGGTTTACAGGGGTATGGCTACACCTTC. Encoded protein: CASSEEGLQGYGYTF.

This clone was detected a few times. V gene TRBV7-2 combines with J gene TRBJ2-7; no definite D call. Germline V gene sequence: CDR1 SGHTA, CDR2 FQGNSA. Trimming cost V 1 base and J 5 bases, with 9 bases left between them. The CDR3 is made up of 13 amino acids. CDR3 DNA: TGTGCCAGCAGCTTAGTGGGCGTTGACGAGCAGTACTTC. Encoded protein: CASSLVGVDEQYF.

The chain uses TRBV18 and TRBJ1-3; no definite D call. V dropped 0 bases and J dropped 0 bases, with 6 bases sitting between them. Per the germline V gene, CDR1 is KGHSH and CDR2 is LQKENI. The CDR3 has 15 amino acids. CDR3 loop: CASSPPSPSGNTIYF. CDR3 nucleotide sequence: TGTGCCAGCTCACCACCGAGTCCCTCTGGAAACACCATATATTTT.

This clone was seen only once. The chain joins TRBV7-3 to TRBJ2-3; D is uncertain. Germline CDR1 reads SGHTA; CDR2 reads FQGTGA. The germline V and J ends were trimmed by 4 bases and 0 bases, with 8 bases remaining between them. The CDR3 has 14 amino acids. Here the CDR3 reads CASSSSASTDTQYF. The DNA for the CDR3 is TGTGCCAGCAGCTCCAGTGCTAGCACAGATACGCAGTATTTT.

The V call is TRBV20-1, the J call TRBJ1-2, with no clear D. V dropped 4 bases and J dropped 10 bases, with 10 bases sitting between them. Germline CDR1 DFQATT, CDR2 SNEGSKA (reference sequence). The length of the CDR3 is 10 residues. CDR3 bases: TGCAGTGCTAACAGCCCAACCTACACCTTC. Amino acid sequence: CSANSPTYTF.

The chain combines TRBV9 with TRBJ2-3; TRBD2 agrees at 7 bases. The CDR3 loop spans 16 amino acids. V trimming: 3 bases; J trimming: 1 base; junction bases outside the gene matches: 8. Germline lookup yields CDR1 SGDLS and CDR2 YYNGEE. This chain's CDR3 is CASSALGDYGTDTQYF. In nucleotides, the CDR3 is TGTGCCAGCAGCGCCCTGGGGGACTATGGCACAGATACGCAGTATTTT.

This chain links TRBV11-1 with TRBJ2-4, with D unclear. Deletions cut 6 bases from V and 0 bases from J, with 12 bases between. Germline CDR1 is SGHAT and CDR2 is FQDESV (reference sequence). The CDR3 consists of 15 residues. CDR3 in DNA: TGTGCCAGCAGTAACATAAATCTAGCCAAAAACATTCAGTACTTC. It codes for CASSNINLAKNIQYF.

The sample holds one count of this clone. The chain carries TRBV11-2 and TRBJ2-1; 11 nucleotides match TRBD2. After removal of 1 base from V and 7 bases from J, the junction contained 6 bases not matched to a gene. The CDR3 is made up of 16 amino acids. Germline lookup yields CDR1 SGHAT and CDR2 FQNNGV. Here the CDR3 reads CASSLVPVAGGNEQFF. The CDR3 DNA reads TGTGCCAGCAGCTTAGTCCCGGTAGCGGGGGGGAATGAGCAGTTCTTC.

This chain uses TRBV6-1 with TRBJ2-1, with 8 bases matching TRBD2. Germline V gene sequence: CDR1 MNHNS, CDR2 SASEGT. The J segment lost 1 base and the V segment lost 6 bases, leaving 5 bases of the junction unmatched. The CDR3 loop spans 15 amino acids. CDR3 sequence reads: CASRMAGGSYNEQFF. The CDR3 bases are TGTGCCAGCAGGATGGCGGGGGGTTCCTACAATGAGCAGTTCTTC.

The chain joins TRBV5-1 to TRBJ2-5; TRBD1 is a possible D gene (6 bases). Near its end, the DNA agrees better with TRBJ2-7, so the J call may be wrong. Germline CDR1 SGHRS, CDR2 YFSETQ. The CDR3 has 17 amino acids. As DNA, the CDR3 is TGCGCCAGCAGCAATTTGATCTTAGCCGGGACACAATACGAGCAGTACTTC. Translated: CASSNLILAGTQYEQYF.

The gene calls are TRBV15 and TRBJ2-7; D remains unclear. Trimming pared 1 base from V and 0 bases from J, leaving 7 bases between. This CDR3 spans 14 amino acids. From germline, CDR1 is LNHNV and CDR2 YYDKDF (reference sequence). The CDR3 region has the DNA TGTGCCACCAGCAGAGCTACCCTCTCCTACGAGCAGTACTTC. This gives the protein CATSRATLSYEQYF.

This chain joins TRBV11-2 and TRBJ2-7; 9 bases map to TRBD2. The trim removed 5 bases at V and 2 bases at J, leaving 10 bases unmatched. Germline V gene sequence: CDR1 SGHAT, CDR2 FQNNGV. This CDR3 spans 16 amino acids. CDR3: CASSPPGLAGTYEQYF. CDR3 sequence (DNA): TGTGCCAGCAGCCCTCCCGGGCTAGCGGGGACCTACGAGCAGTACTTC.

V and J are TRBV14 and TRBJ2-7; TRBD2 is a possible D gene (5 bases). Germline V gene lookup returns CDR1 SGHDN and CDR2 FVKESK. The CDR3 contains 14 residues. The V gene lost 3 bases and the J gene lost 9 bases, with 18 bases spanning the gap. CDR3 loop: CASSQSRGLGGQYF. The CDR3 nucleotides are TGTGCCAGCAGCCAGAGCCGGGGTCTTGGCGGGCAGTACTTC.

V and J are TRBV4-3 and TRBJ2-5; TRBD2 aligns across 8 bases. The CDR3 is 15 amino acids. Germline V gene data show CDR1 as LGHNA and CDR2 as YSLEER. Trimming removed 1 base from V and 5 bases from J; junction bases left unmatched: 6. DNA of the CDR3: TGCGCCAGCAGCCAAGGGAGCGGGGGTCGTGAGACCCAGTACTTC. Its protein is CASSQGSGGRETQYF.

This sequence joins TRBV5-1 and TRBJ1-2, with a possible D match to TRBD1 (5 bases). In germline, CDR1 is SGHRS, CDR2 YFSETQ. With 0 bases removed from V and 4 bases from J, the gap between germline ends came to 7 bases. This CDR3 region has 13 residues. CDR3: CASSLDRSYGYTF. Written as DNA, the CDR3 is TGCGCCAGCAGCTTGGACAGGAGCTATGGCTACACCTTC.

The chain uses TRBV19 and TRBJ2-3; D remains ambiguous. This CDR3 has 13 residues. Trimming cost V 5 bases and J 1 base, with 7 bases left between them. CDR1 and CDR2 from the germline V gene are LNHDA and SQIVND (reference sequence). In DNA form, the CDR3 reads TGTGCCAGTAGTGGTGCGGGCACAGATACGCAGTATTTT. Its translation: CASSGAGTDTQYF.

This clone was detected only a few times. The chain links TRBV2 to TRBJ1-3; a weak D match, TRBD1 (6 bases). Per germline, CDR1 SNHLY and CDR2 FYNNEI. The V end lost 3 bases, the J end lost 0 bases, and 9 bases lay between the germline ends. This CDR3 comprises 15 residues. Here the CDR3 reads CASSEDSHSGNTIYF. The CDR3 DNA sequence: TGTGCCAGCAGTGAGGACAGCCACTCTGGAAACACCATATATTTT. Complete variable domain (other parts from reference TRBV2 and TRBJ1-3): EPEVTQTPSHQVTQMGQEVILRCVPISNHLYFYWYRQILGQKVEFLVSFYNNEISEKSEIFDDQFSVERPDGSNFTLKIRSTKLEDSAMYFCASSEDSHSGNTIYFGEGSWLTVV.

As concerns this clone: A junction end diverges from the germline sequence, so it may reflect a read error. The CDR3, as DNA: TGCAGCGTTGAATTGCTTCAAGGAGAGGCCCAGTACTTC. As protein: CSVELLQGEAQYF. The genes are TRBV29-1 and TRBJ2-5, with D hard to call. The CDR3 covers 13 residues. Germline CDR1 and CDR2: SQVTM and ANQGSEA.